The clone carrying this TCR beta chain showed up just a few times. The target antigen is unknown. CDR1 is SGDLS and CDR2 is YYNGEE in the germline V gene. The CDR3 extends over 15 amino acids. Trimming removed 3 bases from V and 3 bases from J, with 13 bases in between. PCR primers comprised 60 Vbeta and 13 Jbeta primers. Using immunoSEQ multiplex PCR, the repertoire was profiled, and TCRdb retains in-frame clones only, with some absent. The sample holds around 70,000 clones; around two thirds are singletons and the top ten take approximately 4.4%. This sample is drawn from a study of cytomegalovirus exposure and HLA in healthy donors. Regarding the study as a whole: By HLA locus, TCR association rates varied in a later analysis, with DRB1 showing the most and HLA-C the fewest.

What was sequenced was PBMCs. This clonotype was sampled from a man aged 55 to 70 in good health and CMV-seropositive. This chain connects TRBV9 to TRBJ1-3; possibly TRBD1 for D (6 bases). The DNA for the CDR3 is TGTGCCAGCAGCGGCGGAACAGGGCTTGGAAACACCATATATTTT. Translation: CASSGGTGLGNTIYF.